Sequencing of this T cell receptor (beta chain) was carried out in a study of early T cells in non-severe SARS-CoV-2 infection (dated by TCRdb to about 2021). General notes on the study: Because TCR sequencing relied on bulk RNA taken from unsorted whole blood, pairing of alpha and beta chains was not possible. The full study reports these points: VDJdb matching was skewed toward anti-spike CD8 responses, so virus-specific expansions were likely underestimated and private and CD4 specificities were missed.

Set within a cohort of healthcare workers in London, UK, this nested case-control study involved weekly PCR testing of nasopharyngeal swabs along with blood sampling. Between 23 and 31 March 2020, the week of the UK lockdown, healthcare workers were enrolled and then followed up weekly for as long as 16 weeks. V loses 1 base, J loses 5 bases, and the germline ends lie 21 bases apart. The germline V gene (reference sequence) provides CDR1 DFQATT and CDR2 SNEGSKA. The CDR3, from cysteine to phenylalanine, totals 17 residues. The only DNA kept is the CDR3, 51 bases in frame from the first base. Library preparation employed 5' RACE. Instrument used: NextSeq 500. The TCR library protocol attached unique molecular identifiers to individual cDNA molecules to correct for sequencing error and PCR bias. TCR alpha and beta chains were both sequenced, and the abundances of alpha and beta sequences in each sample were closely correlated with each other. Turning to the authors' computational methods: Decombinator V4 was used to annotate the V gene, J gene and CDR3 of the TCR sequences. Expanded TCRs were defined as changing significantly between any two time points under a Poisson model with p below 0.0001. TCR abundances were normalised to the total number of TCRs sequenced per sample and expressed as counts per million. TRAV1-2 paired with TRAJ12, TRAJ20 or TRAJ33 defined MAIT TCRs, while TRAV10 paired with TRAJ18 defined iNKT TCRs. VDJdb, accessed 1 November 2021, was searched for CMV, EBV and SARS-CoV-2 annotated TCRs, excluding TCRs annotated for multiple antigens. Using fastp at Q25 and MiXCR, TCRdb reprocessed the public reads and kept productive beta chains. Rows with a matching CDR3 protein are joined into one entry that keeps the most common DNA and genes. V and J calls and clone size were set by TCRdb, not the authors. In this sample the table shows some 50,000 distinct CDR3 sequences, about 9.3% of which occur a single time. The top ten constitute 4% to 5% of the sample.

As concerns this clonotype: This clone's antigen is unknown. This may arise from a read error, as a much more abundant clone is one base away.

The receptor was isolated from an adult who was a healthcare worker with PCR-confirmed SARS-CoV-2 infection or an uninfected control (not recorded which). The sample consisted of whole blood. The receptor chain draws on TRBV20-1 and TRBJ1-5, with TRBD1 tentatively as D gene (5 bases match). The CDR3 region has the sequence CSARVAQSGLIHQPQHF. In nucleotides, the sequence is TGCAGTGCTAGAGTTGCACAATCAGGGCTGATCCATCAGCCCCAGCATTTT.